This T cell receptor beta chain was observed in a study of T cell responses to AZD1222 COVID-19 vaccine. With V trimmed by 4 bases and J by 3 bases, 6 bases remained unmatched. CDR3 length: 14 amino acids. Germline values: CDR1 SGHRS, CDR2 YFSETQ. This clone was detected a few times. Its antigen is not identified. Measured with immunoSEQ multiplex PCR; TCRdb has only the in-frame clones, and not every one. The sample has roughly 120,000 clones; approximately 85% are singletons. Notes on the study in general: In the spike-specific TCR repertoire, nearly half reportedly target unmutated variant regions.

The chain joins TRBV5-1 to TRBJ1-1; 7 nucleotides match TRBD1. The specimen comprised peripheral blood, sampled on day 0 of MenACWY control vaccination. The sequence derives from an adult in good health. CDR3 sequence: CASSQGGMDTEAFF. In DNA form, the CDR3 reads TGCGCCAGCAGCCAAGGGGGCATGGACACTGAAGCTTTCTTT.